This T cell receptor (beta chain) was obtained from a study of CD8 T cells in acute hepatitis C reinfection. Study conclusions and caveats: One of thirteen outcome-independent public clonotypes used V04-02/J02-02. Alphabeta pairing of public clonotypes could not be determined from bulk TCRbeta data.

The CDR3 consists of 19 residues. CDR1 and CDR2 (germline): SGHVS, FNYEAQ. The V gene end was trimmed by 1 base and the J gene end by 0 bases; junction bases not matched to a gene: 11. Of note for this clone: The antigen is not known.

TCRdb's table, derived via immunoSEQ multiplex PCR, lists solely in-frame clones and lacks some. The sample shows approximately 40,000 clones, over 75% of them seen only once. Specified time point: naive CD8 control sorted from an acute-time-point sample. The source of this sequence is a woman under 30 who spontaneously cleared hepatitis C infection. The sample comprised naive CD8+ T cells from PBMCs. The chain is built from TRBV7-6 and TRBJ2-1; 8 positions agree with TRBD2. In DNA form, the CDR3 reads TGTGCCAGCAGCTTAGTTGTTAGCGGGGTCTCCAGCTCCTACAATGAGCAGTTCTTC. This encodes CASSLVVSGVSSSYNEQFF.